The 21 T cell receptor beta chains given below trace back to one sample, sequenced in a study of identical twins. TCRdb re-called the 5' RACE reads through MiXCR, storing one row per CDR3 protein. The table lists a few hundred thousand distinct CDR3 sequences, 13% to 15% of them singletons, with around 0.98% in the top ten. This sample was shared with a second study, whose subject was yellow fever vaccine responses in identical twins.

Sequenced input: CD4+ T cells sorted from blood. Receptors originate from a woman aged 18-29 years in good health.

This clonotype was observed a few times. The V and J genes are TRBV2 and TRBJ2-7, with a weak D call TRBD2 (6 bases). The germline V and J ends were trimmed by 2 bases and 5 bases, with 13 bases remaining between them. The CDR3 loop spans 14 amino acids. The germline gives CDR1 SNHLY, CDR2 FYNNEI. CDR3 in DNA: TGTGCCAGCAGTGAACGGGGGAATATCCACGAGCAGTACTTC. It is translated as CASSERGNIHEQYF.

This clonotype has only a few counts. This chain uses TRBV7-9 with TRBJ1-4, with unresolved D. This CDR3 is 16 amino acids long. Germline V gives CDR1 SEHNR, CDR2 FQNEAQ (reference sequence). The V end lost 6 bases, the J end lost 7 bases, and 21 bases lay between the germline ends. CDR3 DNA sequence: TGTGCCAGCAGTTATAACAGTAGGGCGCCGGGTGAAAAACTGTTTTTT. Encoded protein: CASSYNSRAPGEKLFF.

J is TRBJ2-2 and V is TRBV6-4; tentatively, D is TRBD2 (5 bases). CDR1 and CDR2 from the germline V gene are MRHNA and SNTAGT. With 6 bases removed from V and 1 base from J, the gap between germline ends came to 6 bases. CDR3 length: 13 residues. CDR3 in amino acids: CASRGLNTGELFF. CDR3 sequence (DNA): TGTGCCAGCAGAGGACTGAACACCGGGGAGCTGTTTTTT.

The V call is TRBV7-2, the J call TRBJ1-6; D gene unclear. V was trimmed by 5 bases and J by 11 bases, leaving 13 bases between them. The CDR3 spans 13 residues. Germline CDR1 SGHTA, CDR2 FQGNSA. CDR3 sequence reads: CASSPIEGAPLHF. The CDR3 DNA sequence: TGTGCCAGCAGCCCCATTGAGGGAGCACCCCTCCACTTT.

The table lists this clonotype with many counts. The J gene is TRBJ2-7, the V gene TRBV9; 7 nucleotides line up with TRBD2. Germline loops: CDR1 SGDLS, CDR2 YYNGEE. V dropped 4 bases and J dropped 3; count of bases not matched to a gene: 10. The CDR3 has 15 residues. CDR3 loop: CASSPGGGLRYEQYF. The CDR3 nucleotides are TGTGCCAGCAGCCCCGGCGGGGGACTACGCTACGAGCAGTACTTC.

To note about this clonotype: The germline gene is not matched at one end of the junction; a read error may be the cause. The chain links TRBV6-5 to TRBJ2-4; TRBD1 might be the D (7 bases). Germline CDR1 is MNHEY and CDR2 is SVGAGI. The length of the CDR3 is 13 residues. DNA for the CDR3: TGTGCCAGCAGTGACTCAGGGGGGAACATTCAGTACTTC. It translates to CASSDSGGNIQYF.

The chain joins TRBV7-9 to TRBJ2-1, with TRBD2 matching 9 bases. The CDR3 covers 15 residues. Per germline, CDR1 SEHNR and CDR2 FQNEAQ (reference sequence). After removal of 2 bases from V and 4 bases from J, the junction contained 3 bases not matched to a gene. CDR3 nucleotide sequence: TGTGCCAGCAGCTTAAACCTAGCGGGGTACAATGAGCAGTTCTTC. Its translation: CASSLNLAGYNEQFF.

The rearrangement uses TRBV9 and TRBJ2-3, with 10 bases matching TRBD2. This CDR3 has 15 amino acids. Germline V gene lookup returns CDR1 SGDLS and CDR2 YYNGEE. Losses at the gene ends were 3 bases for V and 6 bases for J; bases not matched to a gene: 7. CDR3 protein: CASSGSGGAGDTQYF. The CDR3 DNA is TGTGCCAGCAGCGGAAGCGGGGGGGCCGGTGATACGCAGTATTTT.

The chain uses TRBV20-1 and TRBJ2-7; 12 bases align to TRBD2. After removal of 3 bases from V and 2 bases from J, the junction contained 5 bases not matched to a gene. The CDR3 totals 15 residues. Germline CDR1 and CDR2: DFQATT and SNEGSKA (reference sequence). The CDR3 DNA is TGCAGTGCTAGGCCTCTAGCGGGAGGGCCCTACGAGCAGTACTTC. As protein: CSARPLAGGPYEQYF.

This clonotype was counted only a few times. This chain links TRBV7-6 with TRBJ2-2; D perhaps matches TRBD1 (6 bases). The germline V gene encodes CDR1 SGHVS and CDR2 FNYEAQ. Trimming pared 3 bases from V and 3 bases from J, leaving 11 bases between. The CDR3 runs to 15 residues. This chain's CDR3 is CASSLVPGDTGELFF. The CDR3 DNA reads TGTGCCAGCAGCTTGGTTCCAGGGGACACCGGGGAGCTGTTTTTT. Full variable domain (missing parts from reference TRBV7-6 and TRBJ2-2): GAGVSQSPRYKVTKRGQDVALRCDPISGHVSLYWYRQALGQGPEFLTYFNYEAQQDKSGLPNDRFSAERPEGSISTLTIQRTEQRDSAMYRCASSLVPGDTGELFFGEGSRLTVL.

This clonotype was counted ten times or more. The chain uses TRBV7-2 and TRBJ2-1, with D perhaps matching TRBD1 (6 bases). Germline CDR1 is SGHTA and CDR2 is FQGNSA. CDR3 length equals 17 residues. Trimming pared 4 bases from V and 3 bases from J, leaving 19 bases between. The DNA of the CDR3 is TGTGCCAGCAGCTCTCGGCCGACAGGCCATAACTACAATGAGCAGTTCTTC. Translation gives CASSSRPTGHNYNEQFF.

In nucleotides, the CDR3 is TGCAGTGCTAGGGACCGGGACAGGGGGCATTGGACCGGGGAGCTGTTTTTT. It is translated as CSARDRDRGHWTGELFF. The J gene is TRBJ2-2, the V gene TRBV20-1, with TRBD1 matching 12 bases. J was trimmed by 5 bases and V by 3 bases; bases with no gene match: 10. The CDR3 extends over 17 amino acids. CDR1 and CDR2 from the germline V gene are DFQATT and SNEGSKA (reference sequence).

This clonotype was detected only a few times. The rearrangement joins TRBV5-1 to TRBJ1-3; D is ambiguous. Germline V gene sequence: CDR1 SGHRS, CDR2 YFSETQ. The CDR3 has 12 residues. Between the trimmed V and J ends, which lost 5 bases and 8 bases, there was a span of 11 bases. Here the CDR3 reads CASSPAGDTIYF. The DNA of the CDR3 is TGCGCCAGCAGTCCAGCCGGGGACACCATATATTTT. The variable domain in full, completed from reference TRBV5-1 and TRBJ1-3, reads KAGVTQTPRYLIKTRGQQVTLSCSPISGHRSVSWYQQTPGQGLQFLFEYFSETQRNKGNFPGRFSGRQFSNSRSEMNVSTLELGDSALYLCASSPAGDTIYFGEGSWLTVV.

This clonotype was observed many times. The V gene is TRBV20-1, the J gene TRBJ2-7; tentative D call: TRBD1 (6 bases). Germline CDR1 is DFQATT and CDR2 is SNEGSKA (reference sequence). V was shortened by 4 bases and J by 7 bases, with 11 bases between the two germline ends. The CDR3 length is 11 residues. CDR3 in amino acids: CSAKTGGEQYF. The CDR3 DNA reads as TGCAGTGCTAAGACAGGCGGTGAGCAGTACTTC.

This clonotype was found a few times. The chain recombines TRBV11-3 with TRBJ2-1; 8 bases align to TRBD1. The CDR3 is made up of 15 amino acids. V shed 5 bases, J shed 9 bases, and the junction held 12 bases outside the gene matches. The germline V gene encodes CDR1 SGHNT and CDR2 YENEEA. The CDR3 coding sequence is TGTGCCAGCAGCCCCGGACAGGGAATCAATGGTGAGCAGTTCTTC. It specifies CASSPGQGINGEQFF.

The chain recombines TRBV12-5 with TRBJ2-3; 11 bases map to TRBD2. Unmatched junction bases numbered 8, after V lost 0 bases and J lost 3 bases. Germline CDR1 is LGHNT and CDR2 is FRNRAP. The CDR3 contains 18 residues. The CDR3 loop is CASGLVISSGGPTDTQYF. The CDR3 bases are TGTGCTAGTGGTTTGGTAATCTCTAGCGGGGGGCCGACAGATACGCAGTATTTT.

The chain employs TRBV7-6 and TRBJ2-2; D not resolved. Per germline, CDR1 SGHVS and CDR2 FNYEAQ. The V end was cut by 7 bases, the J end by 4 bases, with 19 bases between. The CDR3 has 16 amino acids. This chain's CDR3 is CASTRIPGAPTGELFF. The CDR3 bases are TGTGCCAGCACCCGCATTCCAGGAGCCCCCACCGGGGAGCTGTTTTTT.

This clonotype was counted between two and nine times. V gene TRBV28 combines with J gene TRBJ2-7, with D possibly matching TRBD1 (6 bases). Trimming stripped 4 bases from V and 0 bases from J, with 10 bases between. Germline V gene data show CDR1 as MDHEN and CDR2 as SYDVKM. CDR3 length: 14 residues. CDR3 sequence reads: CASSSGVPSYEQYF. The CDR3 DNA sequence: TGTGCCAGCAGTTCAGGGGTCCCCTCCTACGAGCAGTACTTC.

This clonotype was seen a few times. The gene calls are TRBV20-1 and TRBJ2-1, with TRBD2 identical over 7 bases. V was clipped by 6 bases and J by 7 bases; unmatched bases: 9. Germline V gene data show CDR1 as DFQATT and CDR2 as SNEGSKA (reference sequence). CDR3 length: 13 amino acids. CDR3 DNA sequence: TGCAGTGCCACCCCGGGGGGAAGGAATGAGCAGTTCTTC. It is translated as CSATPGGRNEQFF.

Only a few counts were recorded for this clonotype. J is TRBJ2-5 and V is TRBV2; 8 bases match TRBD1. The germline gives CDR1 SNHLY, CDR2 FYNNEI. The CDR3 has 13 amino acids. V was pared by 7 bases and J by 4 bases, with 5 bases of the junction left unmatched. The CDR3 DNA reads TGTGCCAGCACCCTAGGACAGGGAGAGACCCAGTACTTC. Amino acids: CASTLGQGETQYF.

This clonotype was counted ten times or more. The chain couples TRBV5-1 to TRBJ2-1, with 12 bases aligning to TRBD2. The ends lost 2 bases at V and 2 bases at J; junction bases unmatched: 8. Germline V gene lookup returns CDR1 SGHRS and CDR2 YFSETQ. The CDR3 contains 18 residues. The CDR3 region is CASSLTTSGGSPYNEQFF. CDR3 in DNA: TGCGCCAGCAGCTTAACGACTAGCGGGGGTTCCCCCTACAATGAGCAGTTCTTC. The full variable domain, completed using reference TRBV5-1 and TRBJ2-1, is KAGVTQTPRYLIKTRGQQVTLSCSPISGHRSVSWYQQTPGQGLQFLFEYFSETQRNKGNFPGRFSGRQFSNSRSEMNVSTLELGDSALYLCASSLTTSGGSPYNEQFFGPGTRLTVL.